The present T cell receptor (beta chain) was sequenced within a study of cytomegalovirus exposure and HLA in healthy donors. Study-wide results and limits: The study listed roughly 150 cytomegalovirus-associated TCR beta chains.

13 Jbeta primers and 60 Vbeta primers were used for the PCR. Original processing methods: Some 10 million of the approximately 80 million unique TCR beta chains counted in a later analysis were shared. TCRdb keeps only in-frame clones here, not all; method: immunoSEQ multiplex PCR. V and J calls and clone size are copied from that table; D and trimming were computed from the DNA. This sample has approximately 120,000 clones, with 73% found just once. This clone was counted a single time. Its antigen is unidentified. The sequencing sample was made of PBMCs. This sequence originates from a man between 60 and 70 years old in good health and CMV-seropositive.

The DNA for the CDR3 is TGTGCCAGCAGCTTGAGACTAGACTGGTCCGGGGAGCTGTTTTTT. Amino acid sequence: CASSLRLDWSGELFF. This rearrangement joins TRBV11-2 to TRBJ2-2, with D possibly being TRBD2 (6 bases). The germline V gene encodes CDR1 SGHAT and CDR2 FQNNGV. V shed 3 bases and J shed 6 bases, with 14 bases lying between them. This CDR3 comprises 15 residues.